This T cell receptor beta chain comes out of a study of T-cell memory formation after mild COVID-19 (TCRdb year 2021). For the study in its entirety: TCR sequence clusters from the two donors were found to be largely donor specific. In two donors, T-cell clones that expanded and contracted after mild COVID-19 were followed by sequencing TCRalpha and TCRbeta repertoires longitudinally. The cohort comprised two young, previously healthy adult volunteers, one female and one male. General findings and caveats noted by the study authors: Clones that contracted from day 15 to 85 showed balanced CD4/CD8 phenotypes, whereas a second wave of clones that expanded from day 15 to 37 leaned towards CD4+. Some responding clones were detected in pre-infection memory, which suggested that pre-existing cross-reactive memory T cells had joined the SARS-CoV-2 response. The study included only a couple of mild cases, and larger cohorts that include severe cases with pre-infection samples were judged to be necessary. SARS-CoV-2 specificity was not confirmed for the second-wave clones peaking on day 37. Contracting CD4+ clones were located mainly in the CM and EM memory subsets, whereas CD8+ clones were found to be enriched in EMRA.

Ficoll-Paque density gradient centrifugation was the method used to isolate PBMCs. TCRdb shows the sequencer as Illumina NovaSeq 6000. cDNA libraries for TCRalpha and TCRbeta were prepared by 5'RACE using constant-segment primers, with sample barcodes and unique molecular identifiers added. Trizol reagent was used to extract RNA from every sample. The libraries were amplified in two PCR steps, and the second step added a second sample barcode and Illumina TruSeq adapters. The libraries were sequenced on an Illumina NovaSeq using 2 x 150 bp paired-end reads. Turning to the authors' computational methods: Demultiplexing of reads and collapsing into UMI-guided consensus sequences were performed with migec v1.2.7. Using mixcr v2.1.11, UMI consensuses were aligned to TRA and TRB V and J templates and then assembled into clonotypes. Expanded or contracted clonotypes were those called significant by both edgeR and NoisET, with noise models trained on biological replicates. For edgeR calls, the thresholds were a false discovery rate-adjusted p below 0.01 and a log2 fold-change of 1. As an exploratory analysis of dynamics, PCA with hierarchical clustering was applied to max-normalized trajectories of the 1000 most abundant clonotypes. The CD4 or CD8 phenotype of responding clones was assigned using the separately sequenced CD4+ and CD8+ repertoires. TCRdb applied fastp at Q25 and MiXCR to the public reads, then kept only in-frame beta chains. Rows are unified per CDR3 protein, each entry keeping the most common DNA and genes. For this entry, the V and J calls and clone size follow TCRdb and not the study's own pipeline. The sample table holds fewer than 250,000 distinct CDR3 sequences, of which about 10% were seen once. The ten largest clones add up to approximately 3% of the sample.

Including cysteine and valine, the CDR3 has 15 amino acids. The DNA shown is the 45-base CDR3, in frame from base 1. The trim is 2 bases for V and 3 bases for J, with a gap of 15 bases between the germline ends. The CDR1 and CDR2 encoded by the germline V gene are SGHRS and YFSETQ. In the case of this clonotype: It lacks a known antigen. Qualities for individual bases were not recorded, and no much larger clone is one base off.

The chain is made from TRBV5-1 and TRBJ2-7, with the D gene not clear enough to name. The TCR was taken from a man aged 18 to 30 who had mild COVID-19 (a few samples of this study predate the infection). The sample titles of this study are shuffled in the database, so cell type and time point are left out; the donor was told from shared clones. Sequencing input: PBMCs or a T cell subset sorted from them (not recorded which). This receptor carries the CDR3 CASSLGDSTFYEQYV. The nucleotide sequence reads TGCGCCAGCAGCTTAGGTGACTCGACCTTCTACGAGCAGTACGTC.